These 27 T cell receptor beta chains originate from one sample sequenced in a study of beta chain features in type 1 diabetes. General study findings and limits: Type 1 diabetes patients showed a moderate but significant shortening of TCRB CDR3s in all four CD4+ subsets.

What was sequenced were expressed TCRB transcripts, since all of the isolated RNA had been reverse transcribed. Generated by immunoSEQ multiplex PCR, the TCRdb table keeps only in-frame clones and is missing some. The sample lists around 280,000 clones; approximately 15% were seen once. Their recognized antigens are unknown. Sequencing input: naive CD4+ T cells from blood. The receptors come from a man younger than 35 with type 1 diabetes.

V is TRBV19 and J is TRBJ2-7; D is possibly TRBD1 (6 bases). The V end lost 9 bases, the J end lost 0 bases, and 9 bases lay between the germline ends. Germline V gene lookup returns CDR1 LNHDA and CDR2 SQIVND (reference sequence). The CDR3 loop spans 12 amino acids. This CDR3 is CARGDISYEQYF. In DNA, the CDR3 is TGTGCCAGAGGGGACATCTCCTACGAGCAGTACTTC.

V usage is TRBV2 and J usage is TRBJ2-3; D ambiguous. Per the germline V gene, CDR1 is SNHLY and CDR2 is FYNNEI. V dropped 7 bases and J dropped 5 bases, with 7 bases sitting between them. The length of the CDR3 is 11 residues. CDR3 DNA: TGTGCCAGCATTACGGGAGATACGCAGTATTTT. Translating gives CASITGDTQYF.

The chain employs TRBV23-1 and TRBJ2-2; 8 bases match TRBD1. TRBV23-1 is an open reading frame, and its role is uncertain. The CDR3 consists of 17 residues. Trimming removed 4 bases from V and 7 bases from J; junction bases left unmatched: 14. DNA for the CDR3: TGCGCCAGCAGTCGCCCCCCGGGACAGGAGTCCCACGGGGAGCTGTTTTTT. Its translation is CASSRPPGQESHGELFF.

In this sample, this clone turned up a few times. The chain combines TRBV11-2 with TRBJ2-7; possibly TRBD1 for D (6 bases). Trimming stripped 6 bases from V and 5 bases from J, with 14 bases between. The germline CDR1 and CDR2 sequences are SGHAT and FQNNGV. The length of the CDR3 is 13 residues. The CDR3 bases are TGTGCCAGCAGGAACCAGGGGTCCAACGAGCAGTACTTC. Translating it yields CASRNQGSNEQYF.

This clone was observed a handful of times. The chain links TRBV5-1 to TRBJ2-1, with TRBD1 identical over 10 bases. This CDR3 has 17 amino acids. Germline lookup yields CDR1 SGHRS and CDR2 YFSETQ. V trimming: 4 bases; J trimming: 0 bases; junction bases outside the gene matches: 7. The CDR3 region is CASSETGGLSSYNEQFF. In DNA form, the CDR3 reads TGCGCCAGCAGCGAGACAGGGGGCCTTAGCTCCTACAATGAGCAGTTCTTC.

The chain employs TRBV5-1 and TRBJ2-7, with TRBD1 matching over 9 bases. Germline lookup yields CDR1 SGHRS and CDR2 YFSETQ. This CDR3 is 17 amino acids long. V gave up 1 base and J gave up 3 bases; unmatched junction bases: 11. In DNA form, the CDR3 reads TGCGCCAGCAGCTTGCGCCCCTTCCGGGACAGGGTCTACGAGCAGTACTTC. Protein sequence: CASSLRPFRDRVYEQYF. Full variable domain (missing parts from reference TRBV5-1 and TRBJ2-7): KAGVTQTPRYLIKTRGQQVTLSCSPISGHRSVSWYQQTPGQGLQFLFEYFSETQRNKGNFPGRFSGRQFSNSRSEMNVSTLELGDSALYLCASSLRPFRDRVYEQYFGPGTRLTVT.

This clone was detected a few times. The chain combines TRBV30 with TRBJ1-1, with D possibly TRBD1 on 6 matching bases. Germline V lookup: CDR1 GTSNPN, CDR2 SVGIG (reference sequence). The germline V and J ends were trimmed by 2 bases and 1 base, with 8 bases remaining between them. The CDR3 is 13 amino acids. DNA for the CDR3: TGTGCCTGGAGTATACAGGGGAACACTGAAGCTTTCTTT. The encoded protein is CAWSIQGNTEAFF.

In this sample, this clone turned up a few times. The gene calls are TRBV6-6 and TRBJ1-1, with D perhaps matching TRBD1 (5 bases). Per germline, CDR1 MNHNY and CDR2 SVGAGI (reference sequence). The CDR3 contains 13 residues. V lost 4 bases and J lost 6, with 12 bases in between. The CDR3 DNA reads TGTGCCAGCAGTTGGAGACAGTTGGCTGAAGCTTTCTTT. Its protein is CASSWRQLAEAFF.

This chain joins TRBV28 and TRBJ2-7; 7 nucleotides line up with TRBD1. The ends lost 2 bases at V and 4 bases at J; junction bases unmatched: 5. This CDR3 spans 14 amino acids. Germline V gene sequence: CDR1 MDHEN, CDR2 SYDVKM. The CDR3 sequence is CASSLKGGAYEQYF. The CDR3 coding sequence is TGTGCCAGCAGTTTAAAAGGGGGCGCTTACGAGCAGTACTTC.

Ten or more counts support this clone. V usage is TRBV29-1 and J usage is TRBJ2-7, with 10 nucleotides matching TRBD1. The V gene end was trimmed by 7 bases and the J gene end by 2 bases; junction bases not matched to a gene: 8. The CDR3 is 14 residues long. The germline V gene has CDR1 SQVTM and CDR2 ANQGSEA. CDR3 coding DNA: TGCAGCGCATGGGGACAGGGGATTCCCTACGAGCAGTACTTC. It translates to CSAWGQGIPYEQYF.

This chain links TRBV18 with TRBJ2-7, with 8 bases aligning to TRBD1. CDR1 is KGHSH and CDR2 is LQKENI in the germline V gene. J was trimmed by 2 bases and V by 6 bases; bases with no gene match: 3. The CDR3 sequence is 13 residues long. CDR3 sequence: CASSQGATYEQYF. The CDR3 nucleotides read TGTGCCAGCTCTCAGGGGGCGACCTACGAGCAGTACTTC.

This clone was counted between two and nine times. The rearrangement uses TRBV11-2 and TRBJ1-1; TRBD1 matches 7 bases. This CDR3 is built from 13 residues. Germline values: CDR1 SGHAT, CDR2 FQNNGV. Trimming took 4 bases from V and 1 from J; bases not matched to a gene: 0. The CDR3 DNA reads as TGTGCCAGCAGCTGGACAGGGAACACTGAAGCTTTCTTT. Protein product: CASSWTGNTEAFF.

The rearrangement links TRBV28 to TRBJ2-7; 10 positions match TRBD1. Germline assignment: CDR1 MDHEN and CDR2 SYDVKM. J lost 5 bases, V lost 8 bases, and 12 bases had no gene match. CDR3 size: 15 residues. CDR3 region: CASLPVGQGSHEQYF. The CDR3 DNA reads TGTGCCAGCCTTCCAGTGGGACAGGGGTCCCACGAGCAGTACTTC.

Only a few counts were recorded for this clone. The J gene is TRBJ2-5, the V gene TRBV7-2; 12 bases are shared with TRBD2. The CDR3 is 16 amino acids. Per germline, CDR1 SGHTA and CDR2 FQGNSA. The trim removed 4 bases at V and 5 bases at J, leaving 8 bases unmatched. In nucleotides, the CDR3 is TGTGCCAGCAGCTCAACTAGCGGGGGGTCGAGGGAGACCCAGTACTTC. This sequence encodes CASSSTSGGSRETQYF.

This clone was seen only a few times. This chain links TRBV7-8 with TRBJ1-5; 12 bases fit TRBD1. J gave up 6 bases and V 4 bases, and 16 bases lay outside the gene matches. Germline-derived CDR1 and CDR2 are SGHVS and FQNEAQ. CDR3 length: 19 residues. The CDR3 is CASSSRRDRGLGMVQPQHF. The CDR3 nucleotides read TGTGCCAGCAGCTCCCGCCGGGACAGGGGGCTAGGAATGGTTCAGCCCCAGCATTTT.

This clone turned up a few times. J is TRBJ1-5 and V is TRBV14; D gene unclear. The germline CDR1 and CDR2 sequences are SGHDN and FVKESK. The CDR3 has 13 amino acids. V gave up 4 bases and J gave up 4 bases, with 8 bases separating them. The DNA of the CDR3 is TGTGCCAGCAGCCTGGGCGTTAATCAGCCCCAGCATTTT. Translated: CASSLGVNQPQHF.

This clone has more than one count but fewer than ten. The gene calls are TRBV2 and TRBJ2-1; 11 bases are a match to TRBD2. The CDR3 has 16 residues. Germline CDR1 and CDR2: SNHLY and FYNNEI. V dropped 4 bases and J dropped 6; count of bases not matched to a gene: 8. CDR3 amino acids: CASSGPGLAEINEQFF. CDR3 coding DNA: TGTGCCAGCAGTGGTCCGGGACTAGCGGAGATCAATGAGCAGTTCTTC.

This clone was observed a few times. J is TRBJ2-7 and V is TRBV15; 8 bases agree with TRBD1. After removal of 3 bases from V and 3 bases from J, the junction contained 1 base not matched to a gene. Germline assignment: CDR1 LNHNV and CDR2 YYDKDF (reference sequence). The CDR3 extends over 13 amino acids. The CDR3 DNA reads TGTGCCACCAGCAGGGACAGGGACTACGAGCAGTACTTC. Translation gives CATSRDRDYEQYF.

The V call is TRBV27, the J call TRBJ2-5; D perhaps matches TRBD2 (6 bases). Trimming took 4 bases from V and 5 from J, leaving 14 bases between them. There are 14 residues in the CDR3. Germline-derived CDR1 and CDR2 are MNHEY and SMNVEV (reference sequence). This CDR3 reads CASSYGGRRETQYF. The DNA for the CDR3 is TGTGCCAGCAGTTACGGGGGTCGCCGGGAGACCCAGTACTTC.

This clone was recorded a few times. The CDR3 DNA sequence: TGTGCCAGCAGCTTTCAGGTGAACACTGAAGCTTTCTTT. Protein: CASSFQVNTEAFF. The chain uses TRBV6-4 and TRBJ1-1; no clear D. The CDR3 extends over 13 amino acids. V shed 6 bases and J shed 0 bases, with 8 bases lying between them. The germline gives CDR1 MRHNA, CDR2 SNTAGT.

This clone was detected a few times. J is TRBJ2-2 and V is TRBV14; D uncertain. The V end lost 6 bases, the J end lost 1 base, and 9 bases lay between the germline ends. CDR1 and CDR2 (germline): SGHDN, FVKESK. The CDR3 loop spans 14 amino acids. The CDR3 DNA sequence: TGTGCCAGCAGTCCAGTCCTGAACACCGGGGAGCTGTTTTTT. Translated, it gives CASSPVLNTGELFF.

This CDR3 is CASSFFTVGELFF. CDR3 coding DNA: TGTGCCAGCAGTTTTTTCACGGTCGGGGAGCTGTTTTTT. This chain links TRBV2 with TRBJ2-2; D is undetermined. Germline lookup yields CDR1 SNHLY and CDR2 FYNNEI. V was shortened by 5 bases and J by 7 bases, with 11 bases between the two germline ends. This CDR3 is 13 amino acids long.

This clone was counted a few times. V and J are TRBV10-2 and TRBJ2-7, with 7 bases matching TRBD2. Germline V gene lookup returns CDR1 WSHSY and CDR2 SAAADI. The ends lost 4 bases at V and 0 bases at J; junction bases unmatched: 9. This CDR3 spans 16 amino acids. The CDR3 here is CASSVAPAGSSYEQYF. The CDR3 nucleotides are TGCGCCAGCAGTGTCGCTCCAGCGGGGAGCTCCTACGAGCAGTACTTC.

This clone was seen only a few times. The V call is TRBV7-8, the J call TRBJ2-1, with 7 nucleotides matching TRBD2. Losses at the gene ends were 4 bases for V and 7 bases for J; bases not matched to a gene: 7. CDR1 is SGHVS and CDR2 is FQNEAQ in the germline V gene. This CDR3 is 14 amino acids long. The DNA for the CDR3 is TGTGCCAGCAGCTCACGAAGGGAGGGGAATGAGCAGTTCTTC. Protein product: CASSSRREGNEQFF.

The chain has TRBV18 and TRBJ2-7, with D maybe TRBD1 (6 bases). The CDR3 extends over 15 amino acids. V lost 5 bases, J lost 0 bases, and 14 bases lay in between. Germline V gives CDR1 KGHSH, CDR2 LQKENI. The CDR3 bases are TGTGCCAGCTCAGAGACGGGACACTACTCCTACGAGCAGTACTTC. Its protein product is CASSETGHYSYEQYF. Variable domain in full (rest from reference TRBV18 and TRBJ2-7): NAGVMQNPRHLVRRRGQEARLRCSPMKGHSHVYWYRQLPEEGLKFMVYLQKENIIDESGMPKERFSAEFPKEGPSILRIQQVVRGDSAAYFCASSETGHYSYEQYFGPGTRLTVT.

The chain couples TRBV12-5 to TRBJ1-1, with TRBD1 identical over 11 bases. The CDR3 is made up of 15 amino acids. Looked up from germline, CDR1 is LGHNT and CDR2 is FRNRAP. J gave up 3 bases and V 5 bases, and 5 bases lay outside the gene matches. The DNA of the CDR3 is TGTGCTAGTGGTGCAGGGACAGGGGGGGACACTGAAGCTTTCTTT. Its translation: CASGAGTGGDTEAFF.

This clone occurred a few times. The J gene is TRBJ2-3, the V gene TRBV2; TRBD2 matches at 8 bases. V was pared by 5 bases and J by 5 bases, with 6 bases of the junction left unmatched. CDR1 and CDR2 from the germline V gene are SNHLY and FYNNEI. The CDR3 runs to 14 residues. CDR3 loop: CASSPGTRLDTQYF. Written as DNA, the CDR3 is TGTGCCAGCAGTCCTGGGACTAGGTTAGATACGCAGTATTTT.